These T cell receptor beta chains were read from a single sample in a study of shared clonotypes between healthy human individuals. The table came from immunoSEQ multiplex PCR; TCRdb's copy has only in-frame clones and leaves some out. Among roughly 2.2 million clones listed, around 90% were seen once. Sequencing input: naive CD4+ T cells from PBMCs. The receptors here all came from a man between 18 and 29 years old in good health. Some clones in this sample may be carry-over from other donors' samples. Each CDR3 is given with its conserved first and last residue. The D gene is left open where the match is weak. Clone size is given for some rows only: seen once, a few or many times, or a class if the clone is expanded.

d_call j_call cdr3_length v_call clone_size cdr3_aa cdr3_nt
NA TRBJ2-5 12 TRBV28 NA CASKRVQETQYF TGTGCCAGCAAGCGGGTCCAAGAGACCCAGTACTTC
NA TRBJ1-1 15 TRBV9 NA CASSPQGGMNTEAFF TGTGCCAGCAGCCCACAGGGCGGCATGAACACTGAAGCTTTCTTT
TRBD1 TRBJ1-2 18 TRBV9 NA CASSAKRGTAISNYGYTF TGTGCCAGCAGCGCTAAGCGCGGGACAGCGATATCTAACTATGGCTACACCTTC
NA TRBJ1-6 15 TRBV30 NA CAWSVQSSYNSPLHF TGTGCCTGGAGCGTTCAGAGCTCCTATAATTCACCCCTCCACTTT
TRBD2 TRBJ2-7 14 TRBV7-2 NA CASRRLAGDYEQYF TGTGCCAGCAGGCGACTAGCGGGAGACTACGAGCAGTACTTC
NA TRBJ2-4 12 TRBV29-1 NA CSVEVAKNIQYF TGCAGCGTTGAAGTAGCCAAAAACATTCAGTACTTC
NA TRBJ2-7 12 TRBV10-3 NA CAIMPGMGEQYF TGTGCCATCATGCCAGGGATGGGCGAGCAGTACTTC
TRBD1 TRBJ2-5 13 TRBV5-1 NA CASSEQGVETQYF TGCGCCAGCAGCGAACAGGGGGTAGAGACCCAGTACTTC
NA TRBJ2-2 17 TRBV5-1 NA CASRGGGSGLFTGELFF TGCGCCAGCAGAGGGGGAGGGTCGGGCCTCTTCACCGGGGAGCTGTTTTTT
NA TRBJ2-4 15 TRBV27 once CASSTGAIAKNIQYF TGTGCCAGCAGCACCGGAGCAATAGCCAAAAACATTCAGTACTTC
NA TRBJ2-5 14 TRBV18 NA CASSLQIIQETQYF TGTGCCAGCTCACTACAGATAATCCAAGAGACCCAGTACTTC
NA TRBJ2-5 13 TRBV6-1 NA CASSSGPRETQYF TGTGCCAGCAGTTCCGGGCCTAGAGAGACCCAGTACTTC
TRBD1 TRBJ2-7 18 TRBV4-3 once CASSQYYWGQVSSYEQYF TGCGCCAGCAGCCAGTATTATTGGGGACAGGTAAGCTCCTACGAGCAGTACTTC